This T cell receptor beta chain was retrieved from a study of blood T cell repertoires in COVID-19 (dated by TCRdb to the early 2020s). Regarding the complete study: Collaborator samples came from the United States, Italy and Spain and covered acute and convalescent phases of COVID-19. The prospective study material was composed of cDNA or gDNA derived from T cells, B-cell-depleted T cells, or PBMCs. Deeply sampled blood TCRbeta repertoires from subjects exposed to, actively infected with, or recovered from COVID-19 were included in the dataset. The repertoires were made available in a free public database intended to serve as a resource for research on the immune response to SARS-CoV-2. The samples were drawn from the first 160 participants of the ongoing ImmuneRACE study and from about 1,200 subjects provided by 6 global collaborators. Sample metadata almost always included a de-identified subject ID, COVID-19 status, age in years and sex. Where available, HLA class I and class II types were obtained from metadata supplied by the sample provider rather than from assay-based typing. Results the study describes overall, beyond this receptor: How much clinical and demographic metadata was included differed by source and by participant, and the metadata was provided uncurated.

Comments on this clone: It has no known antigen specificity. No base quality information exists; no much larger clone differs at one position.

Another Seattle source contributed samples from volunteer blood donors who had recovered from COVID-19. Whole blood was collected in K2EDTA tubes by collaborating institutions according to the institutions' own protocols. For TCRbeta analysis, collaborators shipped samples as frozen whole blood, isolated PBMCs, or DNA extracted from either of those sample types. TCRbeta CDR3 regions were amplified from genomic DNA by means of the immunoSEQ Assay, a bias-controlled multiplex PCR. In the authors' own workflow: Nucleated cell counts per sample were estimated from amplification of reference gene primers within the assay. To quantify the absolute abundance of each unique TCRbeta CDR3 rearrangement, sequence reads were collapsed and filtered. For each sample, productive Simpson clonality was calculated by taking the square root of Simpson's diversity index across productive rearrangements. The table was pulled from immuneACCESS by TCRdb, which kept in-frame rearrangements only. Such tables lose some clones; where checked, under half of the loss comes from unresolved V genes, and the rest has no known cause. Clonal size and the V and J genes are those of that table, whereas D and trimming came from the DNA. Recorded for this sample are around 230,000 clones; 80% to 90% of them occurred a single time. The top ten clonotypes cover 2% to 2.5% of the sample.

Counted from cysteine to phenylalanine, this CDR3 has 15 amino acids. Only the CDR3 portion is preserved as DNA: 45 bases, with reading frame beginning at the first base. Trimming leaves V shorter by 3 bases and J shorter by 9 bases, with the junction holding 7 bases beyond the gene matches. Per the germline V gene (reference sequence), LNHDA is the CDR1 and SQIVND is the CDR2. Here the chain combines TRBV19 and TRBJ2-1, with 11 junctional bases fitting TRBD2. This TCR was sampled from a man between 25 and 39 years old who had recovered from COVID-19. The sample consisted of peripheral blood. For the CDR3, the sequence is CASSMISGGAIEQFF. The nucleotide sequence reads TGTGCCAGTAGTATGATTAGCGGGGGGGCCATTGAGCAGTTCTTC.